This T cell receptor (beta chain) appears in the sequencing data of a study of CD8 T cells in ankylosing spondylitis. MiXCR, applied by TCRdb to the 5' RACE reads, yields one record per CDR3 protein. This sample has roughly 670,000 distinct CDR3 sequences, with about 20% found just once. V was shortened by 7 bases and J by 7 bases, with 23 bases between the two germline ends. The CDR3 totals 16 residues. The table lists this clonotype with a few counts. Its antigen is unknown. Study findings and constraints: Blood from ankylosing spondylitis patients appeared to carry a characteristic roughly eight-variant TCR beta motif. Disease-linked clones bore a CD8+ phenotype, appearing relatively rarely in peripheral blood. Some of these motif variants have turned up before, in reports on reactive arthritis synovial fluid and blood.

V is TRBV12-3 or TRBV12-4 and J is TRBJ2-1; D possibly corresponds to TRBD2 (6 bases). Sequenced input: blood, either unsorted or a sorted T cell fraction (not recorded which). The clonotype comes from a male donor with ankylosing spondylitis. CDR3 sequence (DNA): TGTGCCAGCACCACATCCTGGGGGGTCGTTGGGAATGAGCAGTTCTTC. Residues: CASTTSWGVVGNEQFF.